This T cell receptor beta chain derives from a study of cytotoxic CD8 clonotypes in ibrutinib-treated CLL. For the study at large: Among the patients, around ten presented as relapsed/refractory and about 16 as treatment-naive; roughly 17 showed unmutated IGHV.

Trimming removed 0 bases at V and 5 bases at J, with 6 bases between. In germline, CDR1 is SGHRS, CDR2 YFSETQ. This CDR3 comprises 12 residues. The targeted sequencing depth was 1 in 200,000 to 1 in 1 million T cells. The method was immunoSEQ multiplex PCR; TCRdb's version includes in-frame clones alone and lacks a portion of them. Among some 160,000 clones listed, more than 75% were seen once. This sample comprised PBMCs, obtained after 12 months of ibrutinib treatment. The chain carries TRBV5-1 and TRBJ2-7; no definite D call. The origin of this receptor is a human donor with chronic lymphocytic leukemia. This CDR3 reads CASSLEGHEQYF. In DNA, the CDR3 is TGCGCCAGCAGCTTGGAAGGGCACGAGCAGTACTTC.